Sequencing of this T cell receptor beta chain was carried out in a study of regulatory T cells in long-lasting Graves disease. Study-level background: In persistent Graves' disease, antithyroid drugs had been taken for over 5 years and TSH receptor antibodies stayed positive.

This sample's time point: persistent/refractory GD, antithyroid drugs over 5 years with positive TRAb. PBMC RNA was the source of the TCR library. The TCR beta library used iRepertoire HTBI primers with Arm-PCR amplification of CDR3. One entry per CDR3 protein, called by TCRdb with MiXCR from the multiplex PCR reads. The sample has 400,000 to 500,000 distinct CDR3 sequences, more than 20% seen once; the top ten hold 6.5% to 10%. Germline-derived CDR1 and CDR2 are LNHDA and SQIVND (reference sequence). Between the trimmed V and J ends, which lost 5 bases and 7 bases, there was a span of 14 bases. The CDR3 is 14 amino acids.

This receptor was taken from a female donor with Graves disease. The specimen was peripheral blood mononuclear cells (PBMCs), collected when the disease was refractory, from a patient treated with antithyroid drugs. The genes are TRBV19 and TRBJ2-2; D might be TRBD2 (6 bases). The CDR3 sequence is CASSAGPQSGELFF. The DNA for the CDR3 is TGTGCCAGTAGTGCGGGACCGCAAAGCGGGGAGCTGTTTTTT.